Below, 10 T cell receptor beta chains from the same sample are listed, as sequenced in a study of blood T cell repertoires in COVID-19 (dated by TCRdb to 2020 to 2021). Library preparation was by the immunoSEQ multiplex PCR assay. This is the immuneACCESS table as TCRdb keeps it, with only in-frame sequences that have V and J called. A part of the clones is gone; compared with another copy, unresolved V genes explain less than half, and the rest is unexplained. This sample gives more than 15,000 clones in total; about 89% of them show up just once. The ten largest clones capture 25% to 40% of the sample. Sequences were obtained from peripheral blood. The receptor set was obtained from a woman aged 80 or older with COVID-19, enrolled during active disease.

The rearrangement uses TRBV24-1 and TRBJ2-1, with 12 bases lining up with TRBD2. Germline lookup yields CDR1 KGHDR and CDR2 SFDVKD. This CDR3 region has 15 residues. Trimming at V came to 0 bases and at J to 9 bases, leaving 2 bases not matched to a gene. Here the CDR3 DNA reads TGTGCCACCAGTGATTTGACTAGCGGGAGGACTGAGCAGTTCTTC. This translates into CATSDLTSGRTEQFF.

The V and J genes are TRBV7-2 and TRBJ1-1, with 8 nucleotides matching TRBD1. CDR1 is SGHTA and CDR2 is FQGNSA in the germline V gene. Trimming took 6 bases from V and 1 from J; bases not matched to a gene: 4. This CDR3 spans 14 amino acids. The CDR3 loop reads CASRPTGANTEAFF. CDR3 nucleotide sequence: TGTGCCAGCAGACCGACAGGGGCGAACACTGAAGCTTTCTTT.

The rearrangement uses TRBV9 and TRBJ2-2; D gene ambiguous. The CDR3 runs 14 residues. The germline gives CDR1 SGDLS, CDR2 YYNGEE. Trimming removed 3 bases at V and 2 bases at J, with 8 bases between. CDR3 residues: CASSDTINTGELFF. CDR3 DNA: TGTGCCAGCAGCGACACCATTAACACCGGGGAGCTGTTTTTT. Filled out from reference TRBV9 and TRBJ2-2, the complete variable domain reads DSGVTQTPKHLITATGQRVTLRCSPRSGDLSVYWYQQSLDQGLQFLIQYYNGEERAKGNILERFSAQQFPDLHSELNLSSLELGDSALYFCASSDTINTGELFFGEGSRLTVL.

This rearrangement joins TRBV5-1 to TRBJ2-5, with D possibly matching TRBD2 (6 bases). The CDR3 consists of 13 residues. The ends were cut back, 3 bases at V and 4 bases at J, with 10 bases in the middle. The germline CDR1 and CDR2 sequences are SGHRS and YFSETQ. This chain's CDR3 is CASSWDGRETQYF. The CDR3 bases are TGCGCCAGCAGCTGGGACGGGAGAGAGACCCAGTACTTC.

V and J are TRBV5-5 and TRBJ1-6, with TRBD1 matching over 9 bases. Germline V gene sequence: CDR1 SGHKS, CDR2 YYEKEE (reference sequence). The CDR3 extends over 16 amino acids. V shed 4 bases, J shed 10 bases, and the junction held 12 bases outside the gene matches. The CDR3 nucleotides read TGTGCCAGCAGCCCAGAGACAGGGGGTATCTCATCACCCCTCCACTTT. Its protein product is CASSPETGGISSPLHF.

The CDR3 sequence: CASSAAGNSPLHF. For the CDR3, the DNA is TGTGCCAGCAGTGCCGCGGGGAATTCACCCCTCCACTTT. The gene calls are TRBV12-3 or TRBV12-4 and TRBJ1-6; the D is unclear. This CDR3 is built from 13 residues. Trimming pared 5 bases from V and 7 bases from J, leaving 9 bases between.

The chain has TRBV6-5 and TRBJ2-7, with D hard to call. Germline values: CDR1 MNHEY, CDR2 SVGAGI. The CDR3 consists of 14 residues. The V gene lost 2 bases and the J gene lost 6 bases, with 14 bases spanning the gap. The CDR3 spells CASSYRSISFEQYF. The CDR3 bases are TGTGCCAGCAGTTACCGGAGCATAAGCTTCGAGCAGTACTTC.

On this clone: Other DNA sequences from this sample encode an identical CDR3 as well. The chain couples TRBV10-3 to TRBJ2-1, with TRBD2 as a possible D gene (5 bases). Germline V gives CDR1 ENHRY, CDR2 SYGVKD. Deletions cut 2 bases from V and 6 bases from J, with 5 bases between. CDR3 length: 12 residues. CDR3 protein: CAISEGGNEQFF. The CDR3 DNA reads as TGTGCCATCAGTGAGGGAGGCAATGAGCAGTTCTTC.

The chain links TRBV28 to TRBJ1-5; TRBD1 aligns across 9 bases. The CDR3 is 14 residues long. CDR1 MDHEN and CDR2 SYDVKM come from the germline V gene. V was pared by 4 bases and J by 6 bases, with 4 bases of the junction left unmatched. CDR3 protein: CASSSGTGIQPQHF. DNA for the CDR3: TGTGCCAGCAGTTCCGGGACAGGGATTCAGCCCCAGCATTTT.

V is TRBV7-2 and J is TRBJ1-3; tentative D call: TRBD1 (5 bases). Germline V gives CDR1 SGHTA, CDR2 FQGNSA. CDR3 length: 17 residues. V lost 5 bases, J lost 3 bases, and 20 bases lay in between. CDR3 nucleotide sequence: TGTGCCAGCAGCCCCTCCGGAGGGGAATTCGGTGGAAACACCATATATTTT. Translated, it gives CASSPSGGEFGGNTIYF. Based on the CDR3 plus reference TRBV7-2 and TRBJ1-3, the full variable domain is GAGVSQSPSNKVTEKGKDVELRCDPISGHTALYWYRQSLGQGLEFLIYFQGNSAPDKSGLPSDRFSAERTGGSVSTLTIQRTQQEDSAVYLCASSPSGGEFGGNTIYFGEGSWLTVV.